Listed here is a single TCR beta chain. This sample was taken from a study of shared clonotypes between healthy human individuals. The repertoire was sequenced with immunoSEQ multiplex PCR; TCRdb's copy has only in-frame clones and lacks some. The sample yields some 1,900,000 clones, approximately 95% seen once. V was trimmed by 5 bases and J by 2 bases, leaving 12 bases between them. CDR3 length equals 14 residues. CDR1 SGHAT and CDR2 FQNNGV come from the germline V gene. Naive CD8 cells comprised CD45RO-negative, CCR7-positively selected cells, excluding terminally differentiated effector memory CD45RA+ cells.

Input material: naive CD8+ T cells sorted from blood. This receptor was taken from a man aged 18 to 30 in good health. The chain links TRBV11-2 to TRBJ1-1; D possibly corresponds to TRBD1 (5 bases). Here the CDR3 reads CASSITGYNTEAFF. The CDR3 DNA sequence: TGTGCCAGCAGCATAACAGGTTATAACACTGAAGCTTTCTTT.